One and the same sample provided the 31 T cell receptor beta chains below, sequenced in a study of blood T cell repertoires in COVID-19. Profiled with immunoSEQ multiplex PCR; TCRdb holds only in-frame clones, not every one. The sample shows about 130,000 clones, approximately 85% of them seen only once. The specimen sequenced was peripheral blood. The receptors come from a human donor in a cohort sampled during active COVID-19.

The chain joins TRBV29-1 to TRBJ1-2; TRBD1 matches 8 bases. CDR1 SQVTM and CDR2 ANQGSEA come from the germline V gene. This CDR3 region has 15 residues. Trimming removed 4 bases from V and 4 bases from J; junction bases left unmatched: 11. The CDR3 here is CSVGTPQGGIYGYTF. The DNA of the CDR3 is TGCAGCGTTGGTACCCCACAGGGGGGAATCTATGGCTACACCTTC.

The chain has TRBV4-1 and TRBJ1-3, with D hard to call. Deletions cut 0 bases from V and 0 bases from J, with 18 bases between. This CDR3 spans 19 amino acids. Germline assignment: CDR1 MGHRA and CDR2 YSYEKL. For the CDR3, the DNA is TGCGCCAGCAGCCAAGACTTGGGGAGCGGGATTAGCTCTGGAAACACCATATATTTT. Its protein is CASSQDLGSGISSGNTIYF.

This sequence joins TRBV2 and TRBJ2-1, with 7 bases fitting TRBD2. The trim removed 8 bases at V and 12 bases at J, leaving 4 bases unmatched. The CDR3 is 10 residues long. Per germline, CDR1 SNHLY and CDR2 FYNNEI. The CDR3: CASGASGQFF. In nucleotides, the CDR3 is TGTGCCAGCGGGGCTAGCGGGCAGTTCTTC.

The J gene is TRBJ2-4, the V gene TRBV3-1 (or the pseudogene TRBV3-2); a weak D match, TRBD2 (5 bases). Trimming shortened V by 1 base and J by 9 bases, and 13 bases separated the two germline ends. The length of the CDR3 is 14 residues. Germline CDR1 LGHDT, CDR2 YNNKEL (reference sequence). CDR3 loop: CASSQASGRGIQYF. The CDR3 DNA is TGTGCCAGCAGCCAAGCATCTGGCCGGGGCATTCAGTACTTC.

This chain connects TRBV5-4 to TRBJ1-2, with D tentatively TRBD1 (5 bases). V lost 0 bases to trimming and J lost 4 bases, with 10 bases between them. The CDR3 has 14 amino acids. Germline V gene lookup returns CDR1 SGHNT and CDR2 YYREEE (reference sequence). CDR3 protein: CASSLVGGAYGYTF. The CDR3 DNA reads as TGTGCCAGCAGCTTGGTCGGGGGAGCCTATGGCTACACCTTC.

J is TRBJ1-1 and V is TRBV30; D gene unclear. V was trimmed by 0 bases and J by 1 base, leaving 9 bases between them. CDR1 GTSNPN and CDR2 SVGIG come from the germline V gene (reference sequence). The CDR3 sequence is 14 residues long. CDR3 coding DNA: TGTGCCTGGAGTGTACTTTCGGGGAACACTGAAGCTTTCTTT. It translates to CAWSVLSGNTEAFF.

V gene TRBV15 combines with J gene TRBJ1-5, with 7 bases that match TRBD1. The CDR3 runs 12 residues. Germline V gene lookup returns CDR1 LNHNV and CDR2 YYDKDF (reference sequence). Trimming took 8 bases from V and 7 from J; bases not matched to a gene: 5. The CDR3 DNA follows: TGTGCCACCCAGCAGGGGGAACAGCCCCAGCATTTT. It specifies CATQQGEQPQHF. The full variable domain, with the rest looked up from reference TRBV15 and TRBJ1-5, is DAMVIQNPRYQVTQFGKPVTLSCSQTLNHNVMYWYQQKSSQAPKLLFHYYDKDFNNEADTPDNFQSRRPNTSFCFLDIRSPGLGDTAMYLCATQQGEQPQHFGDGTRLSIL.

The V gene is TRBV24-1, the J gene TRBJ2-3, with D tentatively TRBD2 (7 bases). Germline lookup yields CDR1 KGHDR and CDR2 SFDVKD. Trimming shortened V by 7 bases and J by 5 bases, and 12 bases separated the two germline ends. The CDR3 sequence is 13 residues long. CDR3 loop: CATRGGGGDTQYF. The DNA for the CDR3 is TGTGCCACCAGAGGGGGGGGAGGAGATACGCAGTATTTT.

This clone was observed once. The chain combines TRBV27 with TRBJ2-2; 8 bases fit TRBD1. CDR3 size: 12 residues. Losses at the gene ends were 8 bases for V and 15 bases for J; bases not matched to a gene: 11. Germline V lookup: CDR1 MNHEY, CDR2 SMNVEV (reference sequence). CDR3 sequence: CASSPDRARLFF. For the CDR3, the DNA is TGTGCCAGCTCGCCGGACAGGGCTAGGTTGTTTTTT.

V gene TRBV7-2 combines with J gene TRBJ1-5, with TRBD1 as a possible D gene (5 bases). The CDR3 length is 14 residues. V lost 5 bases and J lost 7, with 15 bases in between. The germline gives CDR1 SGHTA, CDR2 FQGNSA. This chain's CDR3 is CASSIRPPGQPQHF. CDR3 DNA: TGTGCCAGCAGCATCCGACCCCCAGGGCAGCCCCAGCATTTT.

This clone was seen a single time. V is TRBV6-6 and J is TRBJ2-3; 10 bases are shared with TRBD2. With V trimmed by 5 bases and J by 2 bases, 4 bases remained unmatched. Per the germline V gene, CDR1 is MNHNY and CDR2 is SVGAGI (reference sequence). The CDR3 runs 15 residues. The CDR3 spells CASSPAGGITDTQYF. The CDR3 nucleotides are TGTGCCAGCAGTCCAGCGGGGGGGATCACAGATACGCAGTATTTT.

The CDR3 DNA sequence: TGCAGCGGGGGGACAGGGGCGGCGAACACCGGGGAGCTGTTTTTT. It specifies CSGGTGAANTGELFF. The genes are TRBV29-1 and TRBJ2-2; TRBD1 agrees at 10 bases. CDR1 and CDR2 (germline): SQVTM, ANQGSEA. The length of the CDR3 is 15 residues. Trimming took 7 bases from V and 0 from J; bases not matched to a gene: 5.

The count of this clone is one. The CDR3 protein is CSPPSEAFF. The DNA for the CDR3 is TGCAGCCCCCCGTCTGAAGCTTTCTTT. The chain recombines TRBV29-1 with TRBJ1-1, with no clear D. From germline, CDR1 is SQVTM and CDR2 ANQGSEA. CDR3 length: 9 amino acids. V lost 8 bases and J 6 bases, leaving 7 bases between the germline ends.

The gene calls are TRBV2 and TRBJ1-6; perhaps TRBD1 as D (5 bases). The CDR3 loop spans 15 amino acids. Germline CDR1 and CDR2: SNHLY and FYNNEI. V was trimmed by 8 bases and J by 7 bases, leaving 18 bases between them. CDR3: CASENLDTSNSPLHF. The CDR3 coding sequence is TGTGCCAGCGAAAACTTGGACACCTCCAATTCACCCCTCCACTTT.

The chain recombines TRBV27 with TRBJ1-2; 9 bases line up with TRBD1. This CDR3 contains 14 residues. CDR1 is MNHEY, CDR2 SMNVEV, per germline (reference sequence). Trimming took 5 bases from V and 7 from J; bases not matched to a gene: 8. CDR3 DNA sequence: TGTGCCAGCAGTAGAACAGGGGGCGCGGGTGGCTACACCTTC. Translation gives CASSRTGGAGGYTF.

This chain connects TRBV7-2 to TRBJ2-7, with TRBD2 matching over 7 bases. This CDR3 contains 15 residues. With V trimmed by 4 bases and J by 3 bases, 9 bases remained unmatched. Germline V gives CDR1 SGHTA, CDR2 FQGNSA. The CDR3 loop reads CASSWPGRGIYEQYF. CDR3 sequence (DNA): TGTGCCAGCAGCTGGCCTGGGCGGGGGATCTACGAGCAGTACTTC.

The V call is TRBV24-1, the J call TRBJ2-7, with TRBD1 as a possible D gene (5 bases). Trimming took off 0 bases at V and 0 bases at J, with 11 bases between the two ends. Germline CDR1 reads KGHDR; CDR2 reads SFDVKD. The CDR3 is 16 amino acids. The CDR3 nucleotides are TGTGCCACCAGTGATTTGACAGGAATAAGCTCCTACGAGCAGTACGTC. This encodes CATSDLTGISSYEQYV.

A single count supports this clone. The chain is built from TRBV5-4 and TRBJ1-2; 7 bases align to TRBD1. V gave up 4 bases and J gave up 7 bases; unmatched junction bases: 7. The CDR3 is 13 amino acids. The germline V gene has CDR1 SGHNT and CDR2 YYREEE (reference sequence). CDR3 residues: CASSPGTEGGYTF. As DNA, the CDR3 is TGTGCCAGCAGCCCTGGGACAGAGGGTGGCTACACCTTC.

The sample holds a few counts of this clone. This chain connects TRBV5-4 to TRBJ1-4; weak D call: TRBD1 (6 bases). The V end lost 4 bases, the J end lost 5 bases, and 12 bases lay between the germline ends. The CDR3 sequence is 14 residues long. Germline-derived CDR1 and CDR2 are SGHNT and YYREEE (reference sequence). This chain's CDR3 is CASSPGHQNEKLFF. The CDR3 nucleotides are TGTGCCAGCAGCCCGGGACACCAGAATGAAAAACTGTTTTTT. Full variable domain (outside the CDR3, taken from reference TRBV5-4 and TRBJ1-4): ETGVTQSPTHLIKTRGQQVTLRCSSQSGHNTVSWYQQALGQGPQFIFQYYREEENGRGNFPPRFSGLQFPNYSSELNVNALELDDSALYLCASSPGHQNEKLFFGSGTQLSVL.

The rearrangement joins TRBV19 to TRBJ2-7; the D gene is possibly TRBD2 (6 bases). The CDR3 extends over 15 amino acids. Trimming removed 6 bases from V and 1 base from J, with 16 bases in between. Germline V CDR1 and CDR2: LNHDA, SQIVND (reference sequence). CDR3 DNA sequence: TGTGCCAGTAGAAACGACCCAGGGACTTCCTACGAGCAGTACTTC. It specifies CASRNDPGTSYEQYF.

This sequence joins TRBV20-1 and TRBJ1-5; D call uncertain. CDR3 length equals 13 residues. Between the trimmed V and J ends, which lost 3 bases and 3 bases, there was a span of 9 bases. CDR1 DFQATT and CDR2 SNEGSKA come from the germline V gene (reference sequence). Here the CDR3 reads CSASGSYNQPQHF. The CDR3 nucleotides are TGCAGTGCTAGTGGCAGTTACAATCAGCCCCAGCATTTT.

The chain combines TRBV5-4 with TRBJ1-2, with 7 bases fitting TRBD1. CDR3 length equals 13 residues. V was clipped by 5 bases and J by 6 bases; unmatched bases: 7. Germline V CDR1 and CDR2: SGHNT, YYREEE (reference sequence). The CDR3 DNA reads as TGTGCCAGCAGTAAGACAGGGCGGGATGGCTACACCTTC. Translating it yields CASSKTGRDGYTF.

This clone was counted a few times. V and J are TRBV2 and TRBJ1-5; D perhaps matches TRBD1 (5 bases). V was pared by 8 bases and J by 5 bases, with 13 bases between. CDR3 length: 13 residues. Per the germline V gene, CDR1 is SNHLY and CDR2 is FYNNEI. The CDR3 sequence: CASATRGYQPQHF. As DNA, the CDR3 is TGTGCCAGCGCCACCCGGGGGTATCAGCCCCAGCATTTT.

This chain joins TRBV5-1 and TRBJ2-2; TRBD2 agrees at 9 bases. The ends lost 0 bases at V and 4 bases at J; junction bases unmatched: 4. Germline loops: CDR1 SGHRS, CDR2 YFSETQ. The CDR3 has 16 residues. This chain's CDR3 is CASSLASGASTGELFF. The CDR3 nucleotides are TGCGCCAGCAGCTTGGCTAGCGGGGCTTCCACCGGGGAGCTGTTTTTT.

The chain joins TRBV27 to TRBJ1-2, with TRBD1 identical over 8 bases. V trimming: 9 bases; J trimming: 8 bases; junction bases outside the gene matches: 5. CDR3 size: 11 residues. Germline loops: CDR1 MNHEY, CDR2 SMNVEV (reference sequence). The CDR3 nucleotides read TGTGCCAGATACAGGGGGGGAGGCTACACCTTC. Translated, it gives CARYRGGGYTF.

In this sample, this clone turned up once. V usage is TRBV11-1 and J usage is TRBJ2-7, with D possibly matching TRBD1 (6 bases). The V end lost 5 bases, the J end lost 6 bases, and 17 bases lay between the germline ends. The CDR3 has 14 amino acids. Germline V gives CDR1 SGHAT, CDR2 FQDESV (reference sequence). The CDR3 region is CASSLGQYSSEQYF. As DNA, the CDR3 is TGTGCCAGCAGCCTTGGACAGTATTCATCCGAGCAGTACTTC.

The rearrangement joins TRBV5-1 to TRBJ2-1; the D gene is possibly TRBD2 (6 bases). This CDR3 contains 14 residues. CDR1 and CDR2 from the germline V gene are SGHRS and YFSETQ. Trimming left V 2 bases short and J 1 base short, with 7 bases between. Here the CDR3 DNA reads TGCGCCAGCAGCTTCGCGGGGTCCTACAATGAGCAGTTCTTC. It is translated as CASSFAGSYNEQFF.

CDR3 loop: CAWDRGYSNQPQHF. The CDR3 DNA is TGTGCCTGGGACAGGGGATATAGCAATCAGCCCCAGCATTTT. The chain links TRBV30 to TRBJ1-5; TRBD1 agrees at 8 bases. Trimming took 5 bases from V and 0 from J; bases not matched to a gene: 3. The CDR3 consists of 14 residues. Looked up from germline, CDR1 is GTSNPN and CDR2 is SVGIG (reference sequence).

The V and J genes are TRBV6-2 or TRBV6-3 and TRBJ2-5; 12 nucleotides agree with TRBD1. CDR3 length: 15 residues. After removal of 4 bases from V and 5 bases from J, the junction contained 5 bases not matched to a gene. Germline-derived CDR1 and CDR2 are MNHEY and SVGEGT. DNA of the CDR3: TGTGCCAGCAGTTTGGGACAGGGGGCGTTTGAGACCCAGTACTTC. Translated: CASSLGQGAFETQYF.

The chain is built from TRBV24-1 and TRBJ2-1; D might be TRBD1 (5 bases). The ends were cut back, 5 bases at V and 3 bases at J, with 19 bases in the middle. Germline V gene data show CDR1 as KGHDR and CDR2 as SFDVKD. The CDR3 consists of 17 residues. The CDR3 loop reads CATSGRGAENIYNEQFF. CDR3 in DNA: TGTGCCACCAGTGGAAGGGGCGCGGAAAATATCTACAATGAGCAGTTCTTC.

On this clone: The germline gene is not matched at one end of the junction; a read error may be the cause. V and J are TRBV7-7 and TRBJ2-5; 8 nucleotides agree with TRBD2. The germline gives CDR1 SSHAT, CDR2 FNYEAQ (reference sequence). The CDR3 sequence is 15 residues long. The CDR3 spells CASSPTSAGVETQYF. In nucleotides, the CDR3 is TGTGCTAGCAGCCCGACCTCAGCGGGGGTTGAGACCCAGTACTTC.